The 15 T cell receptor beta chains given below trace back to one sample, sequenced in a study of blood T cell repertoires in COVID-19. The assay was immunoSEQ multiplex PCR, and TCRdb's table has in-frame clones only and misses some. The table lists hundreds of thousands of clones, 89% of them singletons. The sample was peripheral blood. The receptor set was obtained from a man between 18 and 29 years old with COVID-19, enrolled during active disease.

The chain employs TRBV15 and TRBJ2-3; TRBD1 matches 12 bases. The CDR3 spans 17 residues. CDR1 and CDR2 from the germline V gene are LNHNV and YYDKDF (reference sequence). The J segment lost 5 bases and the V segment lost 5 bases, leaving 11 bases of the junction unmatched. CDR3 protein: CATSGDRGRGQVDTQYF. In nucleotides, the CDR3 is TGTGCCACCAGCGGGGACAGGGGGCGAGGACAAGTAGATACGCAGTATTTT.

This clone was counted a single time. The V gene is TRBV5-1, the J gene TRBJ2-7; 8 bases agree with TRBD1. CDR1 SGHRS and CDR2 YFSETQ come from the germline V gene. This CDR3 is built from 13 residues. The ends lost 5 bases at V and 2 bases at J; junction bases unmatched: 3. The CDR3 coding sequence is TGCGCCAGCAGTGGGGACAGGACCTACGAGCAGTACTTC. This encodes CASSGDRTYEQYF.

The rearrangement uses TRBV5-4 and TRBJ2-3; possible D gene TRBD2, 6 bases. The CDR3 has 15 residues. V gave up 3 bases and J gave up 5 bases, with 16 bases separating them. From germline, CDR1 is SGHNT and CDR2 YYREEE (reference sequence). The CDR3 loop reads CASSWETSTVDTQYF. The CDR3 region has the DNA TGTGCCAGCAGCTGGGAGACTAGTACGGTAGATACGCAGTATTTT.

The chain joins TRBV4-1 to TRBJ2-7, with D perhaps TRBD2 (6 bases). The CDR3 runs to 16 residues. The V end lost 0 bases, the J end lost 2 bases, and 14 bases lay between the germline ends. Germline loops: CDR1 MGHRA, CDR2 YSYEKL. The CDR3 DNA is TGCGCCAGCAGCCAAGAGTGGCGGGGTGGTACCTACGAGCAGTACTTC. Residues: CASSQEWRGGTYEQYF.

The J gene is TRBJ2-1, the V gene TRBV14; a possible D gene is TRBD2 (7 bases). Trimming removed 3 bases at V and 4 bases at J, with 19 bases between. This CDR3 is built from 17 residues. Germline V gene data show CDR1 as SGHDN and CDR2 as FVKESK. CDR3 amino acids: CASSQQLGGAIYNEQFF. The CDR3 DNA reads as TGTGCCAGCAGCCAGCAACTTGGGGGGGCGATATACAATGAGCAGTTCTTC.

The chain combines TRBV5-1 with TRBJ1-1, with D possibly TRBD1 on 6 matching bases. The CDR3 is 14 residues long. The germline CDR1 and CDR2 sequences are SGHRS and YFSETQ. V was trimmed by 4 bases and J by 2 bases, leaving 12 bases between them. Written as DNA, the CDR3 is TGCGCCAGCAGCCGTGAAGGGGGAAACACTGAAGCTTTCTTT. Translated: CASSREGGNTEAFF.

The chain combines TRBV7-8 with TRBJ2-7; 7 bases fit TRBD1. This CDR3 has 14 residues. V trimming: 4 bases; J trimming: 2 bases; junction bases outside the gene matches: 5. CDR1 is SGHVS and CDR2 is FQNEAQ in the germline V gene. CDR3 protein: CASSSTGTAYEQYF. CDR3 nucleotides: TGTGCCAGCAGCTCTACCGGGACAGCCTACGAGCAGTACTTC.

This clone was detected only a few times. The rearrangement joins TRBV2 to TRBJ2-2; the D gene is possibly TRBD2 (6 bases). V lost 5 bases and J lost 0, with 13 bases in between. Germline CDR1 and CDR2: SNHLY and FYNNEI. The CDR3 totals 16 residues. CDR3 coding DNA: TGTGCCAGCAGTAAAAGCGTAGCGGCGAACACCGGGGAGCTGTTTTTT. This sequence encodes CASSKSVAANTGELFF.

This sequence joins TRBV21-1 and TRBJ2-3; no DNA check was done on the table's D call, TRBD2. TRBV21-1 is marked as a pseudogene. CDR3 length: 19 amino acids. CDR3 in DNA: TGTGCCAGCAGCAAAGACCCTTATACTAGCGGTGCTAGCACAGATACGCAGTATTTT. It yields the protein CASSKDPYTSGASTDTQYF.

The table lists this clone with a few counts. The chain joins TRBV3-1 (or the pseudogene TRBV3-2) to TRBJ1-1; D may be TRBD1 (5 bases). CDR1 and CDR2 from the germline V gene are LGHDT and YNNKEL (reference sequence). Trimming took off 5 bases at V and 5 bases at J, with 18 bases between the two ends. The CDR3 consists of 15 residues. Here the CDR3 reads CASSSHPQGQTEAFF. CDR3 coding DNA: TGTGCCAGCAGCTCGCACCCGCAAGGACAAACTGAAGCTTTCTTT.

The gene calls are TRBV6-5 and TRBJ1-2, with 7 bases identical to TRBD1. Germline CDR1 is MNHEY and CDR2 is SVGAGI. The CDR3 sequence is 14 residues long. Trimming took 4 bases from V and 5 from J; bases not matched to a gene: 7. In nucleotides, the CDR3 is TGTGCCAGCAGTTCCGACAGGGCCCCTTATGGCTACACCTTC. Amino acid sequence: CASSSDRAPYGYTF.

CDR3 in amino acids: CASRPPGTSGYEQFF. The CDR3 DNA sequence: TGTGCCAGCAGGCCCCCCGGGACTAGCGGCTATGAGCAGTTCTTC. The chain combines TRBV2 with TRBJ2-1; TRBD2 agrees at 11 bases. The V gene end was trimmed by 6 bases and the J gene end by 8 bases; junction bases not matched to a gene: 9. CDR1 SNHLY and CDR2 FYNNEI come from the germline V gene. This CDR3 is built from 15 residues.

The chain combines TRBV2 with TRBJ1-1, with a tentative D call TRBD1 (5 bases). The CDR3 consists of 14 residues. V shed 2 bases and J shed 5 bases, with 12 bases lying between them. CDR1 and CDR2 from the germline V gene are SNHLY and FYNNEI. This CDR3 reads CASSEMGLGTEAFF. CDR3 bases: TGTGCCAGCAGTGAAATGGGGCTCGGGACTGAAGCTTTCTTT. The entire variable domain, with the rest obtained from reference TRBV2 and TRBJ1-1, is as follows: EPEVTQTPSHQVTQMGQEVILRCVPISNHLYFYWYRQILGQKVEFLVSFYNNEISEKSEIFDDQFSVERPDGSNFTLKIRSTKLEDSAMYFCASSEMGLGTEAFFGQGTRLTVV.

V usage is TRBV7-3 and J usage is TRBJ1-2; TRBD1 matches 10 bases. The CDR3 has 16 amino acids. J lost 2 bases, V lost 0 bases, and 3 bases had no gene match. The germline CDR1 and CDR2 sequences are SGHTA and FQGTGA. CDR3 sequence reads: CASSLTGDRGNYGYTF. The CDR3 bases are TGTGCCAGCAGCTTAACTGGGGACAGGGGAAACTATGGCTACACCTTC.

V gene TRBV29-1 combines with J gene TRBJ2-5; 9 bases map to TRBD2. The germline CDR1 and CDR2 sequences are SQVTM and ANQGSEA. V gave up 5 bases and J gave up 0 bases; unmatched junction bases: 4. The CDR3 consists of 14 residues. CDR3 in DNA: TGCAGCGTTATCCCTAGCGGGGACCAAGAGACCCAGTACTTC. Translation gives CSVIPSGDQETQYF.